A selection of T cell receptor beta chains follows, all from one sample in a study of shared clonotypes between healthy human individuals. The repertoire was sequenced with immunoSEQ multiplex PCR; TCRdb's copy has only in-frame clones and lacks some. Of some 600,000 clones in the sample, approximately 96% were seen once. The sequencing sample was made of naive CD8+ T cells sorted from blood. These TCRs come from a woman between 25 and 40 years old in good health. Each CDR3 is given with its conserved first and last residue. The D gene is left open where the match is weak. The size entry is marked missing in some rows and otherwise reads once, few, many or a size class.

V gene	J gene	D gene	clone size	CDR3 DNA	CDR3 protein
TRBV30	TRBJ1-1	NA	NA	TGTGCCTGGAGTGTGGCTTCCACTGAAGCTTTCTTT	CAWSVASTEAFF
TRBV5-1	TRBJ2-1	NA	NA	TGCGCCAGCAGCGGACCCGACAATGAGCAGTTCTTC	CASSGPDNEQFF
TRBV5-1	TRBJ2-1	TRBD2	NA	TGCGCCAGCAGCTTGGCCGGCTGGACTAGCGGGTACTACAATGAGCAGTTCTTC	CASSLAGWTSGYYNEQFF
TRBV28	TRBJ1-4	NA	NA	TGTGCCAGCAGTTCAATGCAAGGAGAGGGGGAAAAACTGTTTTTT	CASSSMQGEGEKLFF
TRBV29-1	TRBJ2-1	NA	NA	TGCAGCGTCCCCGACTTTCTAGACAATGAGCAGTTCTTC	CSVPDFLDNEQFF
TRBV7-9	TRBJ2-1	TRBD2	NA	TGTGCCAGCAGCTTGGCGGGAGGGCCTTGGGATGAGCAGTTCTTC	CASSLAGGPWDEQFF
TRBV7-3	TRBJ2-1	TRBD1	NA	TGTGCCAGCAGCTCAAGGACAGGGGAAAATGAGCAGTTCTTC	CASSSRTGENEQFF
TRBV27	TRBJ1-5	TRBD1	NA	TGTGCCAGCAGTTTATCATCAGGGGGGAGGCAGCCCCAGCATTTT	CASSLSSGGRQPQHF
TRBV6-6	TRBJ1-2	NA	NA	TGTGCTTCAAATGGGGATTCCCATGGCTACACCTTC	CASNGDSHGYTF
TRBV12-5	TRBJ2-2	TRBD1	few	TGTGCTAGTGGTACAGGGGTGGAGCTGTTTTTT	CASGTGVELFF
TRBV29-1	TRBJ1-1	NA	NA	TGCAGCGTTGGGGCAGGTCTGGGGAGGACTGAAGCTTTCTTT	CSVGAGLGRTEAFF
TRBV2	TRBJ2-1	TRBD2	NA	TGTGCCAGCAGTGAACCGTTACTAGCGGGGGACCGTAGCTCCTACAATGAGCAGTTCTTC	CASSEPLLAGDRSSYNEQFF
TRBV7-9	TRBJ2-3	TRBD1	NA	TGTGCCAGCAGCTTCGAGCAGGGGGCCCACACAGATACGCAGTATTTT	CASSFEQGAHTDTQYF